This paragraph reports one T cell receptor (beta chain). Primers: 60 Vbeta forward and 13 Jbeta reverse. Clones were sequenced by immunoSEQ multiplex PCR, and TCRdb holds only the in-frame ones, with some missing. This sample has roughly 120,000 clones, with 65% to 85% found just once. The sample originates from a study of cytomegalovirus exposure and HLA in healthy donors. The sequence came from a man aged 50 to 59 in good health and CMV-seropositive. Sequences were obtained from PBMCs.

CDR3 region: CASSLMDRRNTGELFF. The CDR3 nucleotides read TGTGCCAGCAGCCTAATGGACAGGAGGAACACCGGGGAGCTGTTTTTT. The chain couples TRBV7-2 to TRBJ2-2; 7 positions match TRBD1. J lost 1 base, V lost 5 bases, and 7 bases had no gene match. The CDR3 covers 16 residues. Germline V gene lookup returns CDR1 SGHTA and CDR2 FQGNSA. The variable domain in full, completed from reference TRBV7-2 and TRBJ2-2, reads GAGVSQSPSNKVTEKGKDVELRCDPISGHTALYWYRQSLGQGLEFLIYFQGNSAPDKSGLPSDRFSAERTGGSVSTLTIQRTQQEDSAVYLCASSLMDRRNTGELFFGEGSRLTVL.